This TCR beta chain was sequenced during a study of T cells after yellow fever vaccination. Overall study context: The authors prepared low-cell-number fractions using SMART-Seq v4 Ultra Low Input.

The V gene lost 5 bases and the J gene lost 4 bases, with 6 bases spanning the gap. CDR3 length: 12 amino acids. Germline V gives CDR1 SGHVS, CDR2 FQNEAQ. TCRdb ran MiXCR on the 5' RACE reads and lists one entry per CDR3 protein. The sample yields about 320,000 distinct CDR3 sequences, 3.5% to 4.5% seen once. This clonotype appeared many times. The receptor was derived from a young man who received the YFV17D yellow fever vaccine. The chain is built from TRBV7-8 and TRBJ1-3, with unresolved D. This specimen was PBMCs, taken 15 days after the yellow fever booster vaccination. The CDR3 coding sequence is TGTGCCAGCAGCCCCGGCGGAAACACCATATATTTT. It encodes CASSPGGNTIYF.